The 5 T cell receptor beta chains reported below all come from one sample, sequenced in a study of cytomegalovirus exposure and HLA in healthy donors (dated by TCRdb to 2015 to 2018). The library was generated by the immunoSEQ multiplex PCR assay. For the multiplex PCR, a mixture combining 60 forward primers for TCR Vbeta segments and 13 reverse primers for TCR Jbeta segments was used. TCRdb stores this immuneACCESS table with in-frame sequences only. Part of the clones is absent; in the studies checked, under half of the shortfall reflects unresolved V genes, and no reason is known for the rest. The sample table records some 120,000 clones; roughly 72% of these occur just once. The top ten constitute 4% of the sample. The sample was PBMCs. Source of these receptors: a man between 40 and 49 years old in good health and CMV-seropositive.

The gene calls are TRBV9 and TRBJ2-5; a weak D match, TRBD1 (5 bases). CDR3 length: 15 residues. Germline V gives CDR1 SGDLS, CDR2 YYNGEE. Trimming stripped 0 bases from V and 5 bases from J, with 14 bases between. The CDR3 coding sequence is TGTGCCAGCAGCGTAGGCTCCAGGGATAGGGAGACCCAGTACTTC. This encodes CASSVGSRDRETQYF.

The chain links TRBV11-2 to TRBJ2-7, with D uncertain. The CDR3 has 12 amino acids. V lost 6 bases to trimming and J lost 3 bases, with 9 bases between them. Germline V gene lookup returns CDR1 SGHAT and CDR2 FQNNGV. CDR3 region: CASSTAIYEQYF. DNA for the CDR3: TGTGCCAGCAGTACAGCCATCTACGAGCAGTACTTC. The variable domain in full, with the rest retrieved from reference TRBV11-2 and TRBJ2-7, is EAGVAQSPRYKIIEKRQSVAFWCNPISGHATLYWYQQILGQGPKLLIQFQNNGVVDDSQLPKDRFSAERLKGVDSTLKIQPAKLEDSAVYLCASSTAIYEQYFGPGTRLTVT.

The V call is TRBV7-2, the J call TRBJ2-3, with 14 bases fitting TRBD2. With V trimmed by 5 bases and J by 5 bases, 9 bases remained unmatched. The germline gives CDR1 SGHTA, CDR2 FQGNSA. The CDR3 contains 17 residues. CDR3 bases: TGTGCCAGCAGCCTATACCCGGGACTAGCGGGAGTAGATACGCAGTATTTT. Translated: CASSLYPGLAGVDTQYF.

J is TRBJ1-3 and V is TRBV15; 11 positions match TRBD1. The CDR3 extends over 18 amino acids. In germline, CDR1 is LNHNV, CDR2 YYDKDF (reference sequence). V shed 0 bases, J shed 0 bases, and the junction held 4 bases outside the gene matches. CDR3 in amino acids: CATSRDGTGGYSGNTIYF. The CDR3, as DNA: TGTGCCACCAGCAGAGATGGGACAGGGGGTTACTCTGGAAACACCATATATTTT.

V is TRBV5-1 and J is TRBJ2-3; perhaps TRBD2 as D (6 bases). The CDR3 loop spans 15 amino acids. V lost 2 bases and J 0 bases, leaving 10 bases between the germline ends. The V gene's germline CDR1 is SGHRS and CDR2 YFSETQ. In nucleotides, the CDR3 is TGCGCCAGCAGCTTTAGCGGAACTAGCACAGATACGCAGTATTTT. Translation gives CASSFSGTSTDTQYF.